The clone carrying this TCR beta chain was counted once. The data stem from a study of T cell clones after liver transplantation. Method: immunoSEQ multiplex PCR; TCRdb's copy keeps in-frame clones and lacks some. The sample comprises about 76,000 clones, approximately 87% of which are singletons, and less than 3% rests with the top ten. The CDR3 consists of 14 residues. CDR1 is SGHAT and CDR2 is FQNNGV in the germline V gene. V lost 3 bases and J 4 bases, leaving 10 bases between the germline ends. This specimen was CD4+ T cells from blood, taken at the 22-month timepoint. The rearrangement joins TRBV11-2 to TRBJ1-3, with a possible D match to TRBD1 (6 bases). The origin of this receptor is a human patient who received a liver transplant. The graft donor may be the source of some T cells. The CDR3 DNA reads TGTGCCAGCAGCTTTGGGGGGCGAGGAAACACCATATATTTT. Its translation is CASSFGGRGNTIYF.